The subject of this entry is one TCR beta chain. The protocol was immunoSEQ multiplex PCR, while the TCRdb copy is restricted to in-frame clones and leaves out a portion. Of roughly 7,800 clones listed, 30% to 40% are singletons. The source of the sample is a study of graft-versus-host responses after intestinal transplantation. In the study overall: Induction using anti-thymocyte globulin, followed by tacrolimus and steroids for approximately 3 years, was given to all recipients.

CDR1 and CDR2 from the germline V gene are SQVTM and ANQGSEA. The CDR3 extends over 14 amino acids. With 4 bases clipped from V and 4 bases from J, the junction kept 8 bases outside the gene matches. Study-wide points: Circulating GvH clone levels at their peak were associated with HvG declines (early post-transplant).

With roughly 200,000 irradiated, violet-dye-labeled stimulator cells, roughly 200,000 CFSE-labeled responder cells were plated. Responder cells that were proliferating and CFSE-low, both CD3+CD4+ and CD3+CD8+, were sorted after the reaction. The sample was alloreactive CD4+ T cells from a mixed lymphocyte reaction culture, taken before intestinal transplant. Indicated subset: CFSE-low proliferating T cells sorted from roughly 6-day pre-transplant mixed lymphocyte reaction (GvH or HvG direction). The receptor's source is a human patient who received an intestinal transplant. This chain connects TRBV29-1 to TRBJ2-7; 9 bases agree with TRBD1. The CDR3 region is CSVAVGQGQYEQYF. The DNA for the CDR3 is TGCAGCGTTGCGGTTGGACAGGGGCAGTACGAGCAGTACTTC.